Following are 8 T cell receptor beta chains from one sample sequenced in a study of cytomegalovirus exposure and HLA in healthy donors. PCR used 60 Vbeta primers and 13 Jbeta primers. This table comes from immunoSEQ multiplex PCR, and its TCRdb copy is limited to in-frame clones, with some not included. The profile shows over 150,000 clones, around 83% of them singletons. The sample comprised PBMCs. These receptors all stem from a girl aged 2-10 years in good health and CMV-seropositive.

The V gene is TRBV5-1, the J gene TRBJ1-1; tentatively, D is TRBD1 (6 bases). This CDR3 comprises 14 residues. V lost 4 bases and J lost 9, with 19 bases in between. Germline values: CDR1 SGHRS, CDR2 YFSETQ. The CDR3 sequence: CASSPPGHGIQAFF. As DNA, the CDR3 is TGCGCCAGCAGCCCACCGGGACACGGGATTCAAGCTTTCTTT.

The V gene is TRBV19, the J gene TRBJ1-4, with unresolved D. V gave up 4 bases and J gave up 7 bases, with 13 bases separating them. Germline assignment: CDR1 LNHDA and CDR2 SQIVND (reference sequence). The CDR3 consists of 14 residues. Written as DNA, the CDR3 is TGTGCCAGTAGTACTCCCGAGGGAGGTGAAAAACTGTTTTTT. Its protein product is CASSTPEGGEKLFF.

In DNA form, the CDR3 reads TGTGCCAGCAGCGAGTGGACAGTCGCCGACTCTGGGGCCAACGTCCTGACTTTC. Translation: CASSEWTVADSGANVLTF. V is TRBV7-3 and J is TRBJ2-6, with a weak D call TRBD1 (6 bases). Germline V gene lookup returns CDR1 SGHTA and CDR2 FQGTGA. V was cut by 5 bases and J by 0 bases, with 17 bases left in between. The CDR3 has 18 amino acids.

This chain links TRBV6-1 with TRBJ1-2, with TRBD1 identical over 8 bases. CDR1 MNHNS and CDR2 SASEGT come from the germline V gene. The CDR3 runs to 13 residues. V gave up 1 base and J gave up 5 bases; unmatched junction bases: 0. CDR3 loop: CASSEGTGYGYTF. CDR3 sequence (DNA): TGTGCCAGCAGTGAAGGGACAGGGTATGGCTACACCTTC.

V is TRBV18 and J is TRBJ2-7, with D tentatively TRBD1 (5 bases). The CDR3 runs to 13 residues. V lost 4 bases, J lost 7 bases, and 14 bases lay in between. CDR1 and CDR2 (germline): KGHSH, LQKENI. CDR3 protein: CASSRSDTSEQYF. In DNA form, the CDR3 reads TGTGCCAGCTCACGATCGGACACCTCGGAGCAGTACTTC.

In DNA form, the CDR3 reads TGTGCCAGCAGCTTGGACGACAGGGGAGAGACCCAGTACTTC. Amino acid sequence: CASSLDDRGETQYF. The rearrangement links TRBV5-4 to TRBJ2-5; 8 bases fit TRBD1. With 0 bases clipped from V and 4 bases from J, the junction kept 2 bases outside the gene matches. The CDR3 covers 14 residues. Germline V gene sequence: CDR1 SGHNT, CDR2 YYREEE (reference sequence).

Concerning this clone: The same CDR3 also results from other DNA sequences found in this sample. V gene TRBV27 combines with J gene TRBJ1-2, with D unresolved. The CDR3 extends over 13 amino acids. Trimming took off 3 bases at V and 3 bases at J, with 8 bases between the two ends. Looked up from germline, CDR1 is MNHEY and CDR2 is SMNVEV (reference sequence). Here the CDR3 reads CASSFSRDYGYTF. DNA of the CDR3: TGTGCCAGCAGTTTTAGCAGAGACTATGGCTACACCTTC.

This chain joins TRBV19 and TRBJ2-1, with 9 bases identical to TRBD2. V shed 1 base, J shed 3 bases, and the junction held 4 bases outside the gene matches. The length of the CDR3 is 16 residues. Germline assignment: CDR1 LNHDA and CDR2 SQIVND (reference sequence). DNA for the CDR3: TGTGCCAGTAGTATAGGCGGGGGGGCCAGCTACAATGAGCAGTTCTTC. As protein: CASSIGGGASYNEQFF.